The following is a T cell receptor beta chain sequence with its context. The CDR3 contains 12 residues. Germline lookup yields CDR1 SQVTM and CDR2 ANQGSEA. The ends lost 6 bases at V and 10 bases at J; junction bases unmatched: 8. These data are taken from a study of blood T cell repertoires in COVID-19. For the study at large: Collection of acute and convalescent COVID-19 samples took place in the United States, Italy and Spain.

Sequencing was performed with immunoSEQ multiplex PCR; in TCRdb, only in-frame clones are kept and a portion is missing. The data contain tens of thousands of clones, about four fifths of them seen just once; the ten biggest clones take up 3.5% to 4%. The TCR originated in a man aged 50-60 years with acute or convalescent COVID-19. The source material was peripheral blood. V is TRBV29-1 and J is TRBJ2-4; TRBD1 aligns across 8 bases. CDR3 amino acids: CSVTGQGGIQYF. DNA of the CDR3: TGCAGCGTAACCGGACAGGGAGGAATTCAGTACTTC.